This TCR beta chain came from a study of T cells in Graves' hyperthyroidism and ophthalmopathy. Out of less than 12 ml of fresh peripheral blood came the PBMCs. This CDR3 spans 18 amino acids. In germline, CDR1 is WNHNN, CDR2 SYGVQD (reference sequence). V was clipped by 6 bases and J by 0 bases; unmatched bases: 9. Researchers took RNA transcripts and amplified the TCR beta CDR3 regions from them. TCR CDR3 regions were first amplified by RT-PCR with HTBI primers. MiXCR, run by TCRdb on the multiplex PCR reads, gives a single entry per CDR3 protein. The profile shows a few hundred thousand distinct CDR3 sequences, roughly an eighth of them singletons. With respect to this clonotype: Its specificity is unknown.

Study observations and caveats: Stable hyperthyroidism was separated from ophthalmopathy by a model based on 13 V-J features. Most expanded thyroid clonotypes above 0.001 recurred in blood.

V and J are TRBV10-1 and TRBJ2-4; 12 bases map to TRBD2. The sequenced sample consisted of blood. The receptor comes from a woman in her forties with Graves' ophthalmopathy. Written as DNA, the CDR3 is TGCGCCAGCAGAAGACCGACTAGCGGGGGACTAGCCAAAAACATTCAGTACTTC. Amino acid sequence: CASRRPTSGGLAKNIQYF.